The 17 T cell receptor beta chains given below trace back to one sample, sequenced in a study of T cells in Graves' hyperthyroidism and ophthalmopathy. RNA transcripts provided the source from which TCR beta CDR3 regions were amplified. HTBI primers were employed in a first-round RT-PCR of the TCR CDR3. One entry per CDR3 protein results from TCRdb running MiXCR on the multiplex PCR reads. Of more than 350,000 distinct CDR3 sequences listed, about a sixth are singletons. Sequencing used blood. These receptor sequences come from a woman in her 30s with Graves' hyperthyroidism that later progressed to Graves' ophthalmopathy.

This clonotype was counted ten times or more. The chain recombines TRBV2 with TRBJ2-5; TRBD2 matches 11 bases. Losses at the gene ends were 6 bases for V and 5 bases for J; bases not matched to a gene: 8. There are 15 residues in the CDR3. Germline values: CDR1 SNHLY, CDR2 FYNNEI. CDR3 sequence: CASRDLAGGMETQYF. CDR3 coding DNA: TGTGCCAGCAGAGACCTAGCGGGAGGAATGGAGACCCAGTACTTC.

This clonotype was seen repeatedly, ten times or more. The chain joins TRBV28 to TRBJ2-5, with D perhaps matching TRBD2 (7 bases). With 0 bases removed from V and 4 bases from J, the gap between germline ends came to 15 bases. The CDR3 length is 16 residues. Germline V gene data show CDR1 as MDHEN and CDR2 as SYDVKM. The CDR3 nucleotides are TGTGCCAGCAGTTTATGGGGGGGGGGGGCTGGAGAGACCCAGTACTTC. Its protein is CASSLWGGGAGETQYF.

At least ten counts were recorded for this clonotype. The rearrangement links TRBV18 to TRBJ2-5; the match to TRBD1 covers 8 bases. Germline V lookup: CDR1 KGHSH, CDR2 LQKENI. The V segment lost 8 bases and the J segment 5 bases; nucleotides outside the gene matches: 7. The CDR3 has 13 residues. The CDR3 here is CASSLDRAETQYF. In DNA form, the CDR3 reads TGTGCCAGCAGCCTGGACAGGGCGGAGACCCAGTACTTC.

This clonotype came up a few times. This rearrangement joins TRBV19 to TRBJ2-7, with TRBD1 matching over 11 bases. From germline, CDR1 is LNHDA and CDR2 SQIVND (reference sequence). The V gene end was trimmed by 9 bases and the J gene end by 5 bases; junction bases not matched to a gene: 3. The CDR3 consists of 12 residues. The CDR3 loop is CASGQGADEQYF. DNA for the CDR3: TGTGCCAGCGGACAGGGGGCAGACGAGCAGTACTTC.

This clonotype was seen repeatedly, ten times or more. The rearrangement joins TRBV7-8 to TRBJ2-3; 7 bases are a match to TRBD1. CDR1 SGHVS and CDR2 FQNEAQ come from the germline V gene. Trimming took 2 bases from V and 5 from J; bases not matched to a gene: 4. This CDR3 spans 14 amino acids. CDR3 protein: CASSLKTGLDTQYF. The CDR3 DNA reads as TGTGCCAGCAGCTTAAAGACAGGGTTAGATACGCAGTATTTT.

Ten or more counts support this clonotype. The V call is TRBV4-1, the J call TRBJ1-1, with D unclear. This CDR3 contains 14 residues. Per germline, CDR1 MGHRA and CDR2 YSYEKL. V lost 3 bases, J lost 7 bases, and 15 bases lay in between. The CDR3 sequence is CASSQLPGRVEAFF. For the CDR3, the DNA is TGCGCCAGCAGCCAGTTACCCGGACGGGTTGAAGCTTTCTTT.

This clonotype was recorded at least ten times. The genes are TRBV5-1 and TRBJ2-3; 7 nucleotides align to TRBD2. The V segment lost 1 base and the J segment 0 bases; nucleotides outside the gene matches: 5. The germline CDR1 and CDR2 sequences are SGHRS and YFSETQ. The CDR3 spans 16 residues. The CDR3 DNA reads TGCGCCAGCAGCTTGATGGCGGGAGCTAGCACAGATACGCAGTATTTT. Its translation is CASSLMAGASTDTQYF.

The gene calls are TRBV5-1 and TRBJ1-5; D is undetermined. Looked up from germline, CDR1 is SGHRS and CDR2 is YFSETQ. The CDR3 extends over 15 amino acids. V lost 4 bases to trimming and J lost 4 bases, with 15 bases between them. DNA of the CDR3: TGCGCCAGCAGCCTAACGAGCCGGCTTAATCAGCCCCAGCATTTT. Its translation is CASSLTSRLNQPQHF.

The rearrangement links TRBV28 to TRBJ1-6, with 9 positions matching TRBD1. From germline, CDR1 is MDHEN and CDR2 SYDVKM. There are 16 residues in the CDR3. The junction had 8 bases not matched to a gene; V was cut back by 1 base and J by 10 bases. CDR3 sequence: CASSLSPGTGRSPLHF. The CDR3 nucleotides read TGTGCCAGCAGTTTATCGCCCGGGACAGGGAGATCACCCCTCCACTTT.

The sample holds a few counts of this clonotype. The V gene is TRBV6-2 or TRBV6-3, the J gene TRBJ2-1; 8 bases align to TRBD2. Per germline, CDR1 MNHEY and CDR2 SVGEGT. Unmatched junction bases numbered 8, after V lost 5 bases and J lost 8 bases. The CDR3 extends over 14 amino acids. CDR3: CASSRGGESDEQFF. CDR3 bases: TGTGCCAGCAGTCGGGGGGGGGAGAGCGATGAGCAGTTCTTC.

This clonotype showed up many times. V gene TRBV10-3 combines with J gene TRBJ1-1; tentative D call: TRBD1 (5 bases). Germline loops: CDR1 ENHRY, CDR2 SYGVKD. The ends were cut back, 6 bases at V and 0 bases at J, with 14 bases in the middle. This CDR3 is 15 amino acids long. CDR3 sequence reads: CAIREAGLLNTEAFF. The CDR3 nucleotides are TGTGCCATCAGGGAAGCAGGGCTCTTGAACACTGAAGCTTTCTTT.

J is TRBJ1-3 and V is TRBV20-1; D is undetermined. Germline CDR1 reads DFQATT; CDR2 reads SNEGSKA (reference sequence). The V and J ends lost 2 bases and 1 base respectively, with 9 bases between them. This CDR3 spans 14 amino acids. Written as DNA, the CDR3 is TGCAGTGCTAGATCTCCGGGTTCTGGAAACACCATATATTTT. This sequence encodes CSARSPGSGNTIYF.

In its sample, this clonotype was seen many times. V usage is TRBV3-1 and J usage is TRBJ1-1; D remains ambiguous. Germline V gene sequence: CDR1 LGHDT, CDR2 YNNKEL (reference sequence). V was pared by 1 base and J by 4 bases, with 22 bases between. This CDR3 is built from 18 residues. CDR3 amino acids: CASSQGPRDRPRGTEAFF. CDR3 nucleotide sequence: TGTGCCAGCAGCCAAGGGCCCCGGGATAGGCCTCGTGGCACTGAAGCTTTCTTT.

The chain couples TRBV11-3 to TRBJ1-5; no reliable D call. The CDR3 extends over 13 amino acids. The ends were cut back, 4 bases at V and 4 bases at J, with 8 bases in the middle. Germline assignment: CDR1 SGHNT and CDR2 YENEEA. This CDR3 is CASSSGLNQPQHF. DNA for the CDR3: TGTGCCAGCAGCTCCGGCCTTAATCAGCCCCAGCATTTT.

This clonotype turned up a few times. The chain recombines TRBV29-1 with TRBJ1-1; D unresolved. The CDR3 length is 13 residues. Trimming removed 4 bases from V and 5 bases from J, with 14 bases in between. Germline V gene lookup returns CDR1 SQVTM and CDR2 ANQGSEA. The CDR3 bases are TGCAGCGTTGGGCTGGGTCGGGGAACTGAAGCTTTCTTT. Its protein product is CSVGLGRGTEAFF.

This clonotype has ten or more counts. The gene calls are TRBV5-1 and TRBJ1-6; TRBD1 might be the D (5 bases). The ends were cut back, 4 bases at V and 6 bases at J, with 14 bases in the middle. CDR3 size: 15 residues. Germline assignment: CDR1 SGHRS and CDR2 YFSETQ. The CDR3 DNA is TGCGCCAGCAGCATACTGGCAGGGCCTAATTCACCCCTCCACTTT. This sequence encodes CASSILAGPNSPLHF.

This clonotype was detected only a few times. The J gene is TRBJ2-2, the V gene TRBV30; no clear D gene. V lost 2 bases to trimming and J lost 6 bases, with 13 bases between them. This CDR3 has 14 residues. Germline values: CDR1 GTSNPN, CDR2 SVGIG (reference sequence). The CDR3 DNA reads as TGTGCCTGGAGTCGTCAATTGGAATCCGGGGAGCTGTTTTTT. Translation: CAWSRQLESGELFF.